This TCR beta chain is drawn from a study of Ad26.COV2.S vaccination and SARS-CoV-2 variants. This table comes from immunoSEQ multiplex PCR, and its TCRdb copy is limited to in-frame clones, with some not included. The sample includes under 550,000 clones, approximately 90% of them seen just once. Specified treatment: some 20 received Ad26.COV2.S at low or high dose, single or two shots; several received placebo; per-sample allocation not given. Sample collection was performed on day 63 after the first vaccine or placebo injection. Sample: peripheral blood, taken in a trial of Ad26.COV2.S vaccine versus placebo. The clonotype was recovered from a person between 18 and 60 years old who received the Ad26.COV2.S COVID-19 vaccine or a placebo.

The CDR3 region has the DNA TGTGCCAGCAGCCGAAAGACCGGGACATTCGTTGGAGGTGGCCACGGGCAGTACTTC. Translated: CASSRKTGTFVGGGHGQYF. The rearrangement uses TRBV7-8 and TRBJ2-7; a possible D gene is TRBD1 (6 bases). CDR1 is SGHVS, CDR2 FQNEAQ, per germline. Trimming took 5 bases from V and 9 from J, leaving 35 bases between them. The CDR3 has 19 residues.